Each of the 23 T cell receptor beta chains below was sequenced from the same sample in a study of T cells in Graves' hyperthyroidism and ophthalmopathy. TCR beta CDR3 regions were amplified from RNA. First-round RT-PCR targeting the TCR CDR3 was performed with the HTBI primer set. MiXCR was run by TCRdb on the multiplex PCR reads, yielding one entry per CDR3 protein. The sample consists of around 520,000 distinct CDR3 sequences, approximately 15% of them appearing once. The specimen was blood. The source of these receptors is a woman under 30 with Graves' hyperthyroidism.

This clonotype was detected ten times or more. This chain connects TRBV24-1 to TRBJ2-7; 8 bases are shared with TRBD1. Germline lookup yields CDR1 KGHDR and CDR2 SFDVKD. This CDR3 contains 14 residues. J was trimmed by 3 bases and V by 4 bases; bases with no gene match: 4. This CDR3 reads CATSEGTGNYEQYF. The DNA of the CDR3 is TGTGCCACCAGTGAAGGGACAGGCAACTACGAGCAGTACTTC.

This clonotype was seen many times. The chain uses TRBV6-1 and TRBJ1-2, with D possibly matching TRBD1 (5 bases). The CDR3 loop spans 14 amino acids. The germline CDR1 and CDR2 sequences are MNHNS and SASEGT. Trimming removed 7 bases at V and 2 bases at J, with 14 bases between. DNA of the CDR3: TGTGCCAGCAATAAGGGGCACGGAAACTATGGCTACACCTTC. This encodes CASNKGHGNYGYTF.

This clonotype was seen at least ten times. This chain uses TRBV27 with TRBJ2-5; D is unclear. V gave up 0 bases and J gave up 4 bases, with 12 bases separating them. CDR3 length: 15 amino acids. Germline V gene lookup returns CDR1 MNHEY and CDR2 SMNVEV (reference sequence). The CDR3, as DNA: TGTGCCAGCAGTTTATCGTTGGGCCAAAGAGAGACCCAGTACTTC. Translation gives CASSLSLGQRETQYF.

In its sample, this clonotype was seen many times. The chain combines TRBV10-3 with TRBJ2-2; either TRBD1 or TRBD2 may fit D (6 bases each). The CDR3 is made up of 16 amino acids. Trimming pared 3 bases from V and 6 bases from J, leaving 17 bases between. The germline V gene has CDR1 ENHRY and CDR2 SYGVKD. CDR3: CAISDLPPGAAGELFF. CDR3 nucleotides: TGTGCCATCAGTGACCTACCCCCGGGGGCGGCCGGGGAGCTGTTTTTT.

V gene TRBV13 combines with J gene TRBJ2-7, with 11 bases aligning to TRBD2. Germline V CDR1 and CDR2: PRHDT, FYEKMQ (reference sequence). This CDR3 is 17 amino acids long. V lost 1 base to trimming and J lost 1 base; unmatched junction nucleotides: 6. CDR3 loop: CASSLVSGLAESYEQYF. DNA of the CDR3: TGTGCCAGCAGCTTAGTGTCGGGACTAGCGGAGTCCTACGAGCAGTACTTC. The full variable domain, completed using reference TRBV13 and TRBJ2-7, is AAGVIQSPRHLIKEKRETATLKCYPIPRHDTVYWYQQGPGQDPQFLISFYEKMQSDKGSIPDRFSAQQFSDYHSELNMSSLELGDSALYFCASSLVSGLAESYEQYFGPGTRLTVT.

This clonotype was observed many times. The chain uses TRBV6-1 and TRBJ2-1, with TRBD2 identical over 10 bases. CDR1 MNHNS and CDR2 SASEGT come from the germline V gene. V trimming: 4 bases; J trimming: 4 bases; junction bases outside the gene matches: 7. The CDR3 loop spans 16 amino acids. Here the CDR3 reads CASSVPLAGVYNEQFF. Here the CDR3 DNA reads TGTGCCAGCAGTGTCCCTCTAGCGGGGGTTTACAATGAGCAGTTCTTC.

This clonotype was observed a handful of times. The chain is built from TRBV10-3 and TRBJ1-3; no definite D call. Trimming left V 0 bases short and J 4 bases short, with 7 bases between. The CDR3 covers 14 residues. Germline V gives CDR1 ENHRY, CDR2 SYGVKD. The CDR3 loop is CAISESGEGNTIYF. The CDR3 DNA reads TGTGCCATCAGTGAGTCCGGGGAGGGAAACACCATATATTTT.

CDR3 region: CSDVGLKAGGRLVSYNEQFF. The CDR3 DNA is TGCAGCGATGTCGGGCTAAAGGCGGGAGGTCGCTTGGTATCCTACAATGAGCAGTTCTTC. The chain uses TRBV29-1 and TRBJ2-1; TRBD2 matches at 8 bases. This CDR3 region has 20 residues. Germline-derived CDR1 and CDR2 are SQVTM and ANQGSEA. The V gene end was trimmed by 7 bases and the J gene end by 1 base; junction bases not matched to a gene: 24.

This chain connects TRBV20-1 to TRBJ1-5, with D uncertain. Germline CDR1 reads DFQATT; CDR2 reads SNEGSKA (reference sequence). The CDR3 loop spans 14 amino acids. V was cut by 4 bases and J by 3 bases, with 13 bases left in between. The CDR3 here is CSATSVRDNQPQHF. Written as DNA, the CDR3 is TGCAGTGCTACATCCGTACGGGACAATCAGCCCCAGCATTTT.

The sample holds a few counts of this clonotype. V and J are TRBV5-1 and TRBJ2-2, with D possibly being TRBD2 (6 bases). Trimming took off 4 bases at V and 5 bases at J, with 18 bases between the two ends. The CDR3 has 16 residues. Germline CDR1 is SGHRS and CDR2 is YFSETQ. The CDR3 protein is CASSALRGSGTGELFF. The CDR3 DNA follows: TGCGCCAGCAGCGCACTTCGGGGTAGCGGAACCGGGGAGCTGTTTTTT.

This clonotype was picked up a small number of times. The chain has TRBV19 and TRBJ1-2, with D tentatively TRBD1 (5 bases). The germline V and J ends were trimmed by 1 base and 1 base, with 7 bases remaining between them. Germline loops: CDR1 LNHDA, CDR2 SQIVND (reference sequence). This CDR3 comprises 14 residues. The CDR3 is CASSIGQHNYGYTF. In DNA form, the CDR3 reads TGTGCCAGTAGTATAGGACAGCATAACTATGGCTACACCTTC.

The chain carries TRBV7-9 and TRBJ2-7, with 8 bases aligning to TRBD2. CDR1 SEHNR and CDR2 FQNEAQ come from the germline V gene (reference sequence). The CDR3 runs 14 residues. V lost 3 bases, J lost 3 bases, and 4 bases stayed unmatched. The CDR3 region has the DNA TGTGCCAGCAGCTTCGGGACTAGTCTCTACGAGCAGTACTTC. Translation: CASSFGTSLYEQYF.

J is TRBJ2-3 and V is TRBV29-1, with unresolved D. V lost 8 bases and J 0 bases, leaving 6 bases between the germline ends. The CDR3 covers 11 residues. Germline CDR1 is SQVTM and CDR2 is ANQGSEA. CDR3 region: CSLQSTDTQYF. CDR3 bases: TGCAGCTTACAGAGCACAGATACGCAGTATTTT.

This clonotype was recorded at least ten times. This chain links TRBV2 with TRBJ1-1, with D maybe TRBD1 (6 bases). Germline-derived CDR1 and CDR2 are SNHLY and FYNNEI. Trimming removed 6 bases from V and 6 bases from J, with 11 bases in between. The CDR3 consists of 12 residues. CDR3 in amino acids: CASRFRGAEAFF. In DNA, the CDR3 is TGTGCCAGCAGATTCAGGGGCGCTGAAGCTTTCTTT.

This clonotype was recorded many times. The rearrangement links TRBV28 to TRBJ1-5, with 9 bases fitting TRBD1. J lost 2 bases, V lost 2 bases, and 4 bases had no gene match. Germline V gives CDR1 MDHEN, CDR2 SYDVKM. The CDR3 has 16 amino acids. CDR3 region: CASSLMGQGGNQPQHF. CDR3 in DNA: TGTGCCAGCAGTTTAATGGGACAGGGCGGCAATCAGCCCCAGCATTTT.

The chain recombines TRBV4-1 with TRBJ2-1; TRBD2 matches 13 bases. The CDR3 is made up of 16 amino acids. With 4 bases clipped from V and 7 bases from J, the junction kept 7 bases outside the gene matches. In germline, CDR1 is MGHRA, CDR2 YSYEKL. CDR3 in amino acids: CASSRETSGRRNEQFF. The CDR3 DNA is TGCGCCAGCAGCCGAGAGACTAGCGGGAGGAGGAATGAGCAGTTCTTC.

The CDR3 nucleotides are TGTGCCAGCAACTCTTTTAACTATGGCTACACCTTC. Translation gives CASNSFNYGYTF. V and J are TRBV11-2 and TRBJ1-2; D is undetermined. Trimming cost V 7 bases and J 1 base, with 7 bases left between them. The CDR3 has 12 residues. Germline V gene sequence: CDR1 SGHAT, CDR2 FQNNGV.

This clonotype was counted at least ten times. The rearrangement joins TRBV30 to TRBJ2-1; 7 bases fit TRBD2. Germline CDR1 reads GTSNPN; CDR2 reads SVGIG (reference sequence). The ends lost 5 bases at V and 3 bases at J; junction bases unmatched: 10. CDR3 length equals 15 residues. Written as DNA, the CDR3 is TGTGCCTGGGGGAGGGTGCTAGCGGACTACAATGAGCAGTTCTTC. Translating it yields CAWGRVLADYNEQFF.

Turning to this clonotype: A much larger clone is a single base away; this may be a read error. The chain is built from TRBV30 and TRBJ1-1, with D possibly TRBD1 on 6 matching bases. V was shortened by 3 bases and J by 11 bases, with 19 bases between the two germline ends. Per germline, CDR1 GTSNPN and CDR2 SVGIG (reference sequence). The CDR3 is made up of 13 amino acids. As DNA, the CDR3 is TGTGCCTGGAGGTCAGGTAACCTAGACAGGGCTTTCTTT. Its translation is CAWRSGNLDRAFF.

This clonotype came up many times. The V gene is TRBV20-1, the J gene TRBJ2-1; 13 bases line up with TRBD2. Trimming took 6 bases from V and 5 from J; bases not matched to a gene: 10. The CDR3 is 16 residues long. Germline CDR1 reads DFQATT; CDR2 reads SNEGSKA (reference sequence). CDR3 loop: CSALNLLAGGDNEQFF. CDR3 in DNA: TGCAGTGCCCTAAACCTACTAGCGGGAGGGGACAATGAGCAGTTCTTC.

This clonotype has a count of ten or more. V gene TRBV6-2 or TRBV6-3 combines with J gene TRBJ2-2; D gene unclear. There are 13 residues in the CDR3. Germline V gene sequence: CDR1 MNHEY, CDR2 SVGEGT. The germline V and J ends were trimmed by 7 bases and 2 bases, with 8 bases remaining between them. CDR3 loop: CASTNPNTGELFF. The CDR3 nucleotides read TGTGCCAGCACCAACCCTAACACCGGGGAGCTGTTTTTT.

The chain employs TRBV20-1 and TRBJ1-3; 7 bases are shared with TRBD1. The J segment lost 3 bases and the V segment lost 1 base, leaving 9 bases of the junction unmatched. The CDR3 spans 16 residues. Per germline, CDR1 DFQATT and CDR2 SNEGSKA (reference sequence). The CDR3 DNA sequence: TGCAGTGCTAGAGCGGACAGGACCACCGATGGAAACACCATATATTTT. Translated: CSARADRTTDGNTIYF.

Concerning this clonotype itself: This may arise from a read error, as a much more abundant clone is one base away. The V gene is TRBV18, the J gene TRBJ1-1, with a possible D match to TRBD1 (5 bases). Germline CDR1 KGHSH, CDR2 LQKENI. The CDR3 has 14 amino acids. This chain's CDR3 is CAGSPRDLNTEAFF. The CDR3 nucleotides are TGTGCCGGCTCACCAAGGGACTTGAACACTGAAGCTTTCTTT.